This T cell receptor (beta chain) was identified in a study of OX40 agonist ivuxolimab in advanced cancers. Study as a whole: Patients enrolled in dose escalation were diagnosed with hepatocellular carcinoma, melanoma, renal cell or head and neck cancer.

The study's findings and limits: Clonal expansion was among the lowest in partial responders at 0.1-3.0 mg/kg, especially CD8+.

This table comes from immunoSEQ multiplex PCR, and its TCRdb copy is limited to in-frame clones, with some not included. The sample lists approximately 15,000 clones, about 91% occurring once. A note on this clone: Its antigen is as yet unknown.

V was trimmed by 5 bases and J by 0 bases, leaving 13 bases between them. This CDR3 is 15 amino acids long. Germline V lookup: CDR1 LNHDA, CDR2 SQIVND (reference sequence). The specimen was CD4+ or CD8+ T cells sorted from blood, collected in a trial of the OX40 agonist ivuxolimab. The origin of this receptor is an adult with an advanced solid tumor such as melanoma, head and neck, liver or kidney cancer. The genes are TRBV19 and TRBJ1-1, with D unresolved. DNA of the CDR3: TGTGCCAGTAGTGAGGACGCCAGTTTGAACACTGAAGCTTTCTTT. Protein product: CASSEDASLNTEAFF.